Shown below are 10 T cell receptor beta chains from a single sample sequenced in a study of control samples from healthy donors and cancer patients. Using immunoSEQ multiplex PCR, the repertoire was profiled, and TCRdb retains in-frame clones only, with some absent. This repertoire shows some 150,000 clones, 93% found once; its top ten account for over 2%. The source material was blood. Source of these receptors: a man aged 45-65 years in good health.

V gene TRBV11-2 combines with J gene TRBJ1-1; 7 nucleotides line up with TRBD1. Germline V gene sequence: CDR1 SGHAT, CDR2 FQNNGV. The V and J ends lost 2 bases and 1 base, in that order; junction bases with no gene match: 7. This CDR3 spans 16 amino acids. The CDR3 here is CASSLYRGPGNTEAFF. The CDR3 region has the DNA TGTGCCAGCAGCTTATACAGGGGCCCAGGGAACACTGAAGCTTTCTTT.

This sequence joins TRBV11-2 and TRBJ2-4; the D is unclear. V lost 1 base to trimming and J lost 2 bases, with 15 bases between them. The germline CDR1 and CDR2 sequences are SGHAT and FQNNGV. The CDR3 sequence is 17 residues long. In DNA, the CDR3 is TGTGCCAGCAGCTTAGTCTCGGATGTGCTCTCCAAAAACATTCAGTACTTC. It is translated as CASSLVSDVLSKNIQYF.

The V call is TRBV11-2, the J call TRBJ1-5, with D uncertain. Trimming removed 0 bases from V and 2 bases from J, with 11 bases in between. The germline V gene encodes CDR1 SGHAT and CDR2 FQNNGV. The CDR3 totals 16 residues. The CDR3: CASSLESGGGNQPQHF. The CDR3 DNA follows: TGTGCCAGCAGCTTAGAATCGGGTGGAGGCAATCAGCCCCAGCATTTT.

This clone was found once. The chain recombines TRBV21-1 with TRBJ1-5. TRBV21-1 is deemed a pseudogene. The CDR3 has 14 amino acids. The CDR3 sequence is CASNPVSAEQPQHF. The CDR3 DNA follows: TGTGCCAGCAACCCGGTCTCAGCAGAACAGCCCCAGCATTTT.

The chain uses TRBV5-1 and TRBJ1-4; D perhaps matches TRBD1 (6 bases). The V gene's germline CDR1 is SGHRS and CDR2 YFSETQ. Trimming left V 3 bases short and J 4 bases short, with 10 bases between. The CDR3 runs to 14 residues. The CDR3 sequence: CASSWQGSNEKLFF. As DNA, the CDR3 is TGCGCCAGCAGCTGGCAGGGGAGTAATGAAAAACTGTTTTTT.

The chain employs TRBV5-1 and TRBJ2-4; TRBD2 matches at 14 bases. Trimming cost V 4 bases and J 7 bases; bases outside gene matches: 10. The germline CDR1 and CDR2 sequences are SGHRS and YFSETQ. The CDR3 consists of 17 residues. The CDR3: CASSLIGTSGSGNIQYF. The CDR3 bases are TGCGCCAGCAGCCTAATAGGGACTAGCGGGAGTGGTAACATTCAGTACTTC. Full variable domain (rest looked up from reference TRBV5-1 and TRBJ2-4): KAGVTQTPRYLIKTRGQQVTLSCSPISGHRSVSWYQQTPGQGLQFLFEYFSETQRNKGNFPGRFSGRQFSNSRSEMNVSTLELGDSALYLCASSLIGTSGSGNIQYFGAGTRLSVL.

The genes are TRBV21-1 and TRBJ2-5. TRBV21-1 is an annotated pseudogene. The CDR3 is 11 residues long. The CDR3: CASSKSETQYF. CDR3 bases: TGTGCCAGCAGCAAATCCGAGACCCAGTACTTC.

V and J are TRBV6-1 and TRBJ1-5; a possible D gene is TRBD1 (6 bases). This CDR3 has 15 amino acids. CDR1 is MNHNS, CDR2 SASEGT, per germline. Trimming stripped 1 base from V and 5 bases from J, with 12 bases between. CDR3 coding DNA: TGTGCCAGCAGTGAAGTGGGACAAGACCATCAGCCCCAGCATTTT. Protein sequence: CASSEVGQDHQPQHF.

CDR3 in amino acids: CASSQGDGSSYEQYF. The DNA of the CDR3 is TGCGCCAGCAGCCAAGGGGACGGCAGCTCCTACGAGCAGTACTTC. The chain carries TRBV4-1 and TRBJ2-7; D may be TRBD1 or TRBD2 (5 bases each). CDR3 size: 15 residues. The V gene lost 1 base and the J gene lost 0 bases, with 10 bases spanning the gap. The germline V gene has CDR1 MGHRA and CDR2 YSYEKL.

The rearrangement uses TRBV7-9 and TRBJ2-7; TRBD1 agrees at 7 bases. Trimming removed 7 bases from V and 7 bases from J; junction bases left unmatched: 10. CDR1 and CDR2 (germline): SEHNR, FQNEAQ (reference sequence). The CDR3 loop spans 13 amino acids. CDR3 amino acids: CASTPDRVGEQYF. DNA for the CDR3: TGTGCCAGCACCCCAGACAGGGTTGGGGAGCAGTACTTC. Using reference TRBV7-9 and TRBJ2-7 for the parts outside the CDR3, the full variable domain is DTGVSQNPRHKITKRGQNVTFRCDPISEHNRLYWYRQTLGQGPEFLTYFQNEAQLEKSRLLSDRFSAERPKGSFSTLEIQRTEQGDSAMYLCASTPDRVGEQYFGPGTRLTVT.